This TCR beta chain was profiled in a study of blood T cell repertoires in COVID-19. As to this clone: The same CDR3 is also encoded by other DNA sequences in this sample.

Repertoires were generated with immunoSEQ multiplex PCR, while TCRdb's copy carries only in-frame clones and drops some. The sample has about 140,000 clones; 88% are singletons. The germline V gene has CDR1 SGHRS and CDR2 YFSETQ. The V end was cut by 0 bases, the J end by 2 bases, with 5 bases between. The length of the CDR3 is 13 residues. The sequencing input was peripheral blood. This clonotype was sampled from a human donor with COVID-19, enrolled during active disease. The donor label of this sample is uncertain. The gene calls are TRBV5-1 and TRBJ1-1, with D unclear. The CDR3 DNA reads TGCGCCAGCAGCTTGGACTCCAACACTGAAGCTTTCTTT. It encodes CASSLDSNTEAFF.